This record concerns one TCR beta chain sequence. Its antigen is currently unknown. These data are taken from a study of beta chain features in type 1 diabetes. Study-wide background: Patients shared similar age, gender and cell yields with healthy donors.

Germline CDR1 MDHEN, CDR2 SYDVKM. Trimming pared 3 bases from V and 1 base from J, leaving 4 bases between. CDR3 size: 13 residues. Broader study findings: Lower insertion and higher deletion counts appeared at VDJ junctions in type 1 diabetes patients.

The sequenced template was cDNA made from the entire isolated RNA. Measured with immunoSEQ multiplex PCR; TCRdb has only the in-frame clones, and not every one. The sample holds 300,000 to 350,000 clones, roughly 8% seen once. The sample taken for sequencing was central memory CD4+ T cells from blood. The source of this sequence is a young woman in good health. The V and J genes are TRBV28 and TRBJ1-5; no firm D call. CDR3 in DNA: TGTGCCAGCAGTTTCTGGAGCAATCAGCCCCAGCATTTT. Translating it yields CASSFWSNQPQHF. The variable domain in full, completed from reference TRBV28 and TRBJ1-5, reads DVKVTQSSRYLVKRTGEKVFLECVQDMDHENMFWYRQDPGLGLRLIYFSYDVKMKEKGDIPEGYSVSREKKERFSLILESASTNQTSMYLCASSFWSNQPQHFGDGTRLSIL.